This is a list of T cell receptor beta chains from one sample in a study of blood T cells in healthy people across ages. TCRdb reprocessed the 5' RACE reads with MiXCR, giving one entry per CDR3 protein. The top ten hold approximately 40% of the sample, which has hundreds of thousands of distinct CDR3 sequences, 53% seen once. Sequencing was performed on blood. All receptors come from a man aged 80 or over in good health. The CDR3 runs from the conserved cysteine through the conserved F or W. D genes are given only for firm matches. Expanded clones are given a class, and other clones once, few, many or no size at all.

TRBV7-2,-,TRBJ2-1,-,CASSLAQLTNEQFF,TGTGCCAGCAGCTTAGCCCAGCTAACCAATGAGCAGTTCTTC
TRBV5-1,-,TRBJ1-1,few,CASSTRVNTEAFF,TGCGCCAGCAGCACGCGCGTGAACACTGAAGCTTTCTTT
TRBV3-1,-,TRBJ2-1,once,CASSAQGSRGEQFF,TGTGCCAGCAGCGCCCAGGGTTCTCGGGGAGAGCAGTTCTTC
TRBV13,-,TRBJ2-5,-,CASSTRLIQETQYF,TGTGCCAGCAGCACAAGACTCATACAAGAGACCCAGTACTTC
TRBV12-5,-,TRBJ1-2,few,CASGLAPTDGGYTF,TGTGCTAGTGGTTTGGCCCCGACGGATGGTGGCTACACCTTC
TRBV5-1,-,TRBJ1-2,few,CASSLGGLYGYTF,TGCGCCAGCAGCTTGGGTGGGCTCTATGGCTACACCTTC
TRBV29-1,TRBD1,TRBJ2-7,few,CSVRQGPSYEQYF,TGCAGCGTCAGACAGGGCCCCTCCTACGAGCAGTACTTC
TRBV7-2,TRBD1,TRBJ2-1,few,CASSLGTGVNSDEQFF,TGTGCCAGCAGCTTAGGGACAGGGGTCAATTCGGATGAGCAGTTCTTC
TRBV18,-,TRBJ1-3,-,CASSPASSGNTIYF,TGTGCCAGCTCACCAGCATCCTCTGGAAACACCATATATTTT
TRBV12-3/TRBV12-4,-,TRBJ2-2,-,CASGTAANTGELFF,TGTGCCAGCGGGACGGCCGCGAACACCGGGGAGCTGTTTTTT
TRBV27,TRBD1,TRBJ1-6,-,CASRGSTGGYNSPLHF,TGTGCCAGCAGGGGATCGACAGGGGGTTATAATTCACCCCTCCACTTT
TRBV18,TRBD1,TRBJ1-2,-,CASSSSDRGSSCTF,TGTGCCAGCTCATCGTCGGACAGGGGCTCCAGCTGCACCTTC
TRBV20-1,TRBD2,TRBJ2-1,-,CSASGTFGGYNEQFF,TGCAGTGCTAGTGGGACTTTCGGGGGGTACAATGAGCAGTTCTTC
TRBV20-1,-,TRBJ2-7,-,CSASEGPKAYEQYF,TGCAGTGCTAGCGAAGGGCCCAAAGCCTACGAGCAGTACTTC
TRBV3-1,TRBD1,TRBJ1-1,-,CASSIPGQGATEAFF,TGTGCCAGCAGCATACCGGGACAGGGGGCTACTGAAGCTTTCTTT
TRBV20-1,TRBD2,TRBJ2-1,-,CSASRGSFYNEQFF,TGCAGTGCTAGCCGCGGGAGCTTCTACAATGAGCAGTTCTTC
TRBV9,-,TRBJ2-1,-,CASSVAPHNEQFF,TGTGCCAGCAGCGTAGCCCCGCACAATGAGCAGTTCTTC
TRBV20-1,TRBD2,TRBJ2-5,-,CSAKAGGVNEQYF,TGCAGTGCCAAAGCGGGAGGGGTCAATGAGCAGTACTTC
TRBV5-5,TRBD2,TRBJ2-5,-,CASSLGLASGGQETQYF,TGTGCCAGCAGCTTGGGTCTGGCTAGCGGGGGCCAAGAGACCCAGTACTTC
TRBV24-1,-,TRBJ1-4,-,CATSDSRETGEKLFF,TGTGCCACCAGTGATTCCAGGGAAACAGGAGAAAAACTGTTTTTT
TRBV27,TRBD1,TRBJ2-5,-,CASSSDRGPVETQYF,TGTGCCAGCAGTTCTGACAGGGGACCGGTAGAGACCCAGTACTTC
TRBV19,TRBD1,TRBJ1-5,few,CASSNPAGQGSQPQHF,TGTGCCAGTAGTAACCCCGCCGGACAGGGCTCTCAGCCCCAGCATTTT
TRBV6-5,TRBD2,TRBJ2-1,-,CASMGGRTYNEQFF,TGTGCCAGCATGGGCGGGAGGACCTACAATGAGCAGTTCTTC
TRBV20-1,TRBD2,TRBJ2-1,-,CSARGTSGSYNEQFF,TGCAGTGCTAGAGGGACTAGCGGGAGTTACAATGAGCAGTTCTTC
TRBV27,TRBD2,TRBJ2-1,-,CASSEILAGGGNEQFF,TGTGCCAGCAGTGAGATACTAGCGGGAGGTGGTAATGAGCAGTTCTTC
TRBV25-1,TRBD2,TRBJ2-3,-,CASSDSGRGVTDTQYF,TGTGCCAGCAGTGATAGCGGGAGAGGGGTCACAGATACGCAGTATTTT
TRBV20-1,-,TRBJ1-2,once,CSASRGDYGYTF,TGCAGTGCTAGTAGGGGGGACTATGGCTACACCTTC
TRBV18,TRBD1,TRBJ2-1,-,CASSPGTGFYNEQFF,TGTGCCAGCTCACCCGGGACAGGGTTCTACAATGAGCAGTTCTTC
TRBV2,TRBD1,TRBJ1-2,once,CATRDRVYTF,TGTGCCACCCGGGACAGGGTTTACACCTTC
TRBV7-9,-,TRBJ2-5,few,CASSLVSPLGETQYF,TGTGCCAGCAGCTTAGTATCGCCTCTTGGGGAGACCCAGTACTTC
TRBV27,TRBD2,TRBJ2-7,once,CASSLGQTSGRYEQYF,TGTGCCAGCAGTTTGGGTCAGACTAGCGGGAGGTACGAGCAGTACTTC
TRBV12-3/TRBV12-4,-,TRBJ2-7,-,CASSNRYNEQYF,TGTGCCAGCAGCAACAGGTACAATGAGCAGTACTTC